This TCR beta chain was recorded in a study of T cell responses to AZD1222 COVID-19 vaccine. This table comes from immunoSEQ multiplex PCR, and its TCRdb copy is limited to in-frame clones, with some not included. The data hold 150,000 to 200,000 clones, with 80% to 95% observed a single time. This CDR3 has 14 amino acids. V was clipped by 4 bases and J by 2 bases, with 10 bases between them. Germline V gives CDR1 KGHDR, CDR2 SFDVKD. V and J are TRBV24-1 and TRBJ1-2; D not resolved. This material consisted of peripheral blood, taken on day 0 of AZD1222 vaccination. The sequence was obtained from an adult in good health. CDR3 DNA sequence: TGTGCCACCAGTGACTGGAGAACGAACTATGGCTACACCTTC. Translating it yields CATSDWRTNYGYTF.